Reported below is one TCR beta chain. The antigen remains undetermined. Its ends do not fully match the called genes, so a read error is possible. The sample is drawn from a study of type 1 regulatory T cells. Study summary: An in vitro protocol generated T-allo10, a Tr1-enriched, alloantigen-specific CD4 T cell product.

The graft donor-derived T-allo10 cells reportedly recognize host alloantigens, are anergic, and suppress alloantigen-specifically. The germline gives CDR1 MNHEY, CDR2 SMNVEV (reference sequence). The CDR3 totals 13 residues. One entry per CDR3 protein, called by TCRdb with MiXCR from the reads. The table lists over 55,000 distinct CDR3 sequences, nearly 65% of them singletons, with 7% to 8.5% in the top ten. The sample comprised cultured T cells, either the whole culture or a sorted T cell fraction (not recorded which). Subset given: Tr1-enriched cell product generated in vitro against host alloantigens. The V call is TRBV27, the J call TRBJ1-1; D remains unclear. The clonotype comes from a human donor in good health. The CDR3 nucleotides are TGTGCCAGCAGTTTGGCTAGGAACACTAAAGCTTTCTTT. Encoded protein: CASSLARNTKAFF.